The entry that follows covers one T cell receptor (beta chain) sequence. Its antigen remains unknown. V lost 8 bases and J lost 5; bases outside the gene matches: 11. Germline CDR1 is LNHDA and CDR2 is SQIVND (reference sequence). The CDR3 loop spans 14 amino acids. This specimen comes from a study of regulatory T cells in long-lasting Graves disease. Documented time point: newly diagnosed GD, antithyroid drugs for less than 3 months. Researchers made the TCR library from RNA that was extracted from PBMCs. Through Arm-PCR of CDR3 regions and iRepertoire HTBI primers, TCR beta libraries were built. MiXCR, applied by TCRdb to the multiplex PCR reads, yields one record per CDR3 protein. The sample carries hundreds of thousands of distinct CDR3 sequences, over 15% recorded once. Notes on the study in general: For persistent Graves' patients, TCR diversity was lower than for newly diagnosed ones.

The same specimen was also included in a second study, on T cells in Graves' hyperthyroidism and ophthalmopathy. That investigation notes: A lack of ophthalmopathy progression within 18 months defined stable Graves' hyperthyroidism. Stable hyperthyroidism was told apart from ophthalmopathy by a model built on 13 V-J features.

The source material was peripheral blood mononuclear cells (PBMCs), sampled at new diagnosis, from a patient treated with antithyroid drugs. The chain is built from TRBV19 and TRBJ2-5; 7 nucleotides match TRBD1. The sequence was collected from a middle-aged man with Graves disease. The CDR3 DNA sequence: TGTGCCAGTGCTAGACAGGGAGTATCGGAGACCCAGTACTTC. It yields the protein CASARQGVSETQYF.